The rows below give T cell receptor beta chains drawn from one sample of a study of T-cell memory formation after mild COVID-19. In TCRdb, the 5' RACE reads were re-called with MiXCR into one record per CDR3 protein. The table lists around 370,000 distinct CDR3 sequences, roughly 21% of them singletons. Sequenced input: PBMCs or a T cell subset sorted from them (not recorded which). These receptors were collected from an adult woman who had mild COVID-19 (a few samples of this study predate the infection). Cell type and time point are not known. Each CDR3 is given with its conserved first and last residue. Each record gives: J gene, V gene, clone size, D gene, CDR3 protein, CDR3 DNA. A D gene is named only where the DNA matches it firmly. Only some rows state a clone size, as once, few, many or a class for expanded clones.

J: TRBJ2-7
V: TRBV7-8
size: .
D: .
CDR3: CASSFQVRDEQYF
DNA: TGTGCCAGCAGCTTCCAGGTTCGGGACGAGCAGTACTTC

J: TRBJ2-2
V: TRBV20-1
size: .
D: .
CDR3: CSATSETGELFF
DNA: TGCAGTGCTACTTCCGAGACCGGGGAGCTGTTTTTT

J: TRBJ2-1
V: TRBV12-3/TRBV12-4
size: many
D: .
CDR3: CASSLSRYNEQFF
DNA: TGTGCCAGCAGTTTGTCGAGGTACAATGAGCAGTTCTTC

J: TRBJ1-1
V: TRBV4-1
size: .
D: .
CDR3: CASTGLNTEAFF
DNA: TGCGCCAGCACAGGGTTGAACACTGAAGCTTTCTTT

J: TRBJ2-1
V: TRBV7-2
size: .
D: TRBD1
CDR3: CASSSQGERGEQFF
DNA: TGTGCCAGCAGCTCACAGGGGGAAAGAGGTGAGCAGTTCTTC

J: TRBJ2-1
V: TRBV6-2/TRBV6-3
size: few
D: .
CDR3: CASSYTALGNEQFF
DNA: TGTGCCAGCAGTTACACTGCACTAGGGAATGAGCAGTTCTTC

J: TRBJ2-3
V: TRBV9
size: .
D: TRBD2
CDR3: CASSVAPGGGTADTQYF
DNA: TGTGCCAGCAGCGTAGCACCTGGCGGGGGGACGGCAGATACGCAGTATTTT

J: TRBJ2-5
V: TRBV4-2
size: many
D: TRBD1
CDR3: CASSPDKGAGETQYF
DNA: TGTGCCAGCAGCCCAGACAAGGGGGCTGGAGAGACCCAGTACTTC

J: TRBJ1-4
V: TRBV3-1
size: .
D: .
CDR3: CASSQVPGTEKLFF
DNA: TGTGCCAGCAGCCAAGTGCCAGGTACCGAAAAACTGTTTTTT

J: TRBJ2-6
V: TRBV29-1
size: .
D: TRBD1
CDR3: CSVEETGPFSGANVLTF
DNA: TGCAGCGTTGAAGAGACAGGGCCATTCTCTGGGGCCAACGTCCTGACTTTC

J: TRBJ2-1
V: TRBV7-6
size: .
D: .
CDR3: CASSSGSDSNEQFF
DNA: TGTGCCAGCAGCTCTGGATCGGACAGCAATGAGCAGTTCTTC

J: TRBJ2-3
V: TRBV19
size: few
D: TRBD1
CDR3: CASKTGLSTDTQYF
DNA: TGTGCCAGTAAGACAGGGCTTAGCACAGATACGCAGTATTTT

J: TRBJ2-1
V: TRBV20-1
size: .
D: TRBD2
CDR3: CSARVGTSGGAEQFF
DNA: TGCAGTGCTAGAGTTGGGACTAGCGGGGGGGCGGAGCAGTTCTTC

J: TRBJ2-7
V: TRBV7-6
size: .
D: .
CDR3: CASSLEGSVKQYF
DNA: TGTGCCAGCAGCTTAGAGGGGTCTGTCAAGCAGTACTTC

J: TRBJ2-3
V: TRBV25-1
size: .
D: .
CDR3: CASTTGTASTDTQYF
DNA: TGTGCCAGCACCACCGGGACCGCTAGCACAGATACGCAGTATTTT

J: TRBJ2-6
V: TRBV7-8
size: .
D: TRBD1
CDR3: CASSLVGTGSSGANVLTF
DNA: TGTGCCAGCAGCTTAGTCGGGACAGGCAGCTCTGGGGCCAACGTCCTGACTTTC

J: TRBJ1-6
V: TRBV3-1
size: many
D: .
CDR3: CASSQDLVTRAPLHF
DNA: TGTGCCAGCAGCCAAGATCTGGTCACCCGAGCACCCCTCCACTTT

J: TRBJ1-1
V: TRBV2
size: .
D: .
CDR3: CASSEQYGNTEAFF
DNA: TGTGCCAGCAGTGAGCAGTACGGGAACACTGAAGCTTTCTTT

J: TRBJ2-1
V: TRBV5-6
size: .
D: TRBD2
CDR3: CASSLVYSGGHNEQFF
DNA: TGTGCCAGCAGCTTGGTGTATAGCGGGGGGCACAATGAGCAGTTCTTC

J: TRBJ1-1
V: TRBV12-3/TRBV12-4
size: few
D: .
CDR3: CASSQQHYTEAFF
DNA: TGTGCCAGCAGTCAACAGCACTACACTGAAGCTTTCTTT

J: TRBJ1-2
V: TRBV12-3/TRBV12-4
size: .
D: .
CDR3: CASGHRDSRGYTF
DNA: TGTGCCAGCGGCCACAGGGATTCAAGAGGCTACACCTTC

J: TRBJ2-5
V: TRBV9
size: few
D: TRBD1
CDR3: CASSVATTGGIGETQYF
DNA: TGTGCCAGCAGCGTAGCTACGACAGGGGGCATCGGGGAGACCCAGTACTTC

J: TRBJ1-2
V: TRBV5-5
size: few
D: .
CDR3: CASSLRGGEGYTF
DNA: TGTGCCAGCAGCCTCAGGGGAGGCGAGGGCTACACCTTC

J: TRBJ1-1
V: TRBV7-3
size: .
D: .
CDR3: CASSPNPGQNTEAFF
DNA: TGTGCCAGCAGCCCCAACCCCGGACAGAACACTGAAGCTTTCTTT

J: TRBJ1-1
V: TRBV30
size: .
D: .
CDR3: CAWSADRNTEAFF
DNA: TGTGCCTGGAGCGCCGACCGGAACACTGAAGCTTTCTTT

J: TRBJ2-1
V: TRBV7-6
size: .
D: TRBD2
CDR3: CASSLGSGLAGDEQFF
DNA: TGTGCCAGCAGCTTGGGGTCGGGACTAGCGGGAGATGAGCAGTTCTTC

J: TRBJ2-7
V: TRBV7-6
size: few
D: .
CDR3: CASSLAPRGTSYEQYF
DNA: TGTGCCAGCAGCTTAGCGCCCCGGGGGACCTCCTACGAGCAGTACTTC

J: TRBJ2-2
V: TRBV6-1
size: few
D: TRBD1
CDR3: CASGRQGNTGELFF
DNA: TGTGCCAGCGGCCGACAGGGGAACACCGGGGAGCTGTTTTTT

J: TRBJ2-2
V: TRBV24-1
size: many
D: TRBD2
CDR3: CATSDPRTSGNTGELFF
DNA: TGTGCCACCAGTGACCCTCGGACTAGCGGGAACACCGGGGAGCTGTTTTTT

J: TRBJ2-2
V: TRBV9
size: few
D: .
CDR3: CASSVDDTGELFF
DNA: TGTGCCAGCAGCGTAGACGACACCGGGGAGCTGTTTTTT

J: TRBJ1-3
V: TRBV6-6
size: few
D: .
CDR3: CASTGGNSGNTIYF
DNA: TGTGCCAGCACTGGGGGAAACTCTGGAAACACCATATATTTT

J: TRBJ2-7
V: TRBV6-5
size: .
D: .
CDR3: CASSFLTPPYEQYF
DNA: TGTGCCAGCAGTTTCTTGACTCCCCCCTACGAGCAGTACTTC

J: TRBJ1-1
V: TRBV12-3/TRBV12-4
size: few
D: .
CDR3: CASSLGTGLAEAFF
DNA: TGTGCCAGCAGTCTAGGGACTGGGTTGGCTGAAGCTTTCTTT